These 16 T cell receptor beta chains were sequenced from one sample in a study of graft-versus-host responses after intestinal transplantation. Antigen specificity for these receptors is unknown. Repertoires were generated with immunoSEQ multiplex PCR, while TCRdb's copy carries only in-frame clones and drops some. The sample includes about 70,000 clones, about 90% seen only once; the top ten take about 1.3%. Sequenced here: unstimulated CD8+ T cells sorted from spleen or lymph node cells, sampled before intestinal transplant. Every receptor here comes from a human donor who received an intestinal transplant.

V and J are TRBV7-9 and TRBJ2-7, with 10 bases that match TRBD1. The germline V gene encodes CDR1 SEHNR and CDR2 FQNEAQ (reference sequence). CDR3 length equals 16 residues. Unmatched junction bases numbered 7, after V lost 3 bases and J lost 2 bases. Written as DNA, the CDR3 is TGTGCCAGCAGCTTTACGGGACAGGGGAGAACCTACGAGCAGTACTTC. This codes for CASSFTGQGRTYEQYF.

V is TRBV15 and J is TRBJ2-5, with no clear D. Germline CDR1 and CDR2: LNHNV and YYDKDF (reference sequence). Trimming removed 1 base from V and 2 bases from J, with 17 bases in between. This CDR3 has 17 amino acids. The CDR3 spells CATSRGPAGNIQETQYF. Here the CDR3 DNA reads TGTGCCACCAGCAGAGGCCCAGCAGGCAACATACAAGAGACCCAGTACTTC.

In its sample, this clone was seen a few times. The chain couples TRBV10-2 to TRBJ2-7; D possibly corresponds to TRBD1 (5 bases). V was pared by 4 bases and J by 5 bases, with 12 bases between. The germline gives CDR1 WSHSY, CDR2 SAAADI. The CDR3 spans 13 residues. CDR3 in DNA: TGCGCCAGCAGTGGCGGACACCCGGACGAGCAGTACTTC. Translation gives CASSGGHPDEQYF.

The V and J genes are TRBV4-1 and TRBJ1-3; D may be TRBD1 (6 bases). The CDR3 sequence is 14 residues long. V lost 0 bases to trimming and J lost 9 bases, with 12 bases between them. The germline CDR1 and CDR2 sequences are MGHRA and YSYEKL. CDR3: CASSQDRTVSTIYF. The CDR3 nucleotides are TGCGCCAGCAGCCAAGATAGGACAGTAAGCACCATATATTTT.

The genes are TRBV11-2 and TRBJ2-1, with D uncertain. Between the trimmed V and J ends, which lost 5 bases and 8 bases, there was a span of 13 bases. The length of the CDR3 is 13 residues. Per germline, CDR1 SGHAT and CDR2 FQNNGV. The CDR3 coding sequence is TGTGCCAGCAGCCCTCCCGGGTTGCATGAGCAGTTCTTC. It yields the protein CASSPPGLHEQFF.

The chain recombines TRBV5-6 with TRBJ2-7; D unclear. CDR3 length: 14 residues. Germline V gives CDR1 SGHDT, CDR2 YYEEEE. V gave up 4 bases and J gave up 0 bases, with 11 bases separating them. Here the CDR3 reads CASSPVRNSYEQYF. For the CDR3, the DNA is TGTGCCAGCAGCCCCGTGAGGAACTCCTACGAGCAGTACTTC.

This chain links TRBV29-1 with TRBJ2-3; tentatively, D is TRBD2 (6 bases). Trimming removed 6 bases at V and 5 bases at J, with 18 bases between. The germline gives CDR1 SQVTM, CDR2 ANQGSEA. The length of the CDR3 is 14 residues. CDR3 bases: TGCAGCGTCCTCCGGGACTCCAAGGGAGATACGCAGTATTTT. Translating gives CSVLRDSKGDTQYF.

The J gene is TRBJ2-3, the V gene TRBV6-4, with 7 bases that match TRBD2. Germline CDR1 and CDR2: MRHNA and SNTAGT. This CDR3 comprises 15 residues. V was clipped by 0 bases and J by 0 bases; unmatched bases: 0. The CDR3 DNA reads TGTGCCAGCAGTGACTCGGGGGGGAGCACAGATACGCAGTATTTT. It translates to CASSDSGGSTDTQYF.

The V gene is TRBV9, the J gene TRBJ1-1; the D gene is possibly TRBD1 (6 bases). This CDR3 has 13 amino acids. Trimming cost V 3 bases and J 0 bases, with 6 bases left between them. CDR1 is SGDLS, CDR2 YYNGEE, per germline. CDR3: CASSAGVNTEAFF. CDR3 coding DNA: TGTGCCAGCAGCGCAGGGGTGAACACTGAAGCTTTCTTT. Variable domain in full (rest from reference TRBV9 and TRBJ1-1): DSGVTQTPKHLITATGQRVTLRCSPRSGDLSVYWYQQSLDQGLQFLIQYYNGEERAKGNILERFSAQQFPDLHSELNLSSLELGDSALYFCASSAGVNTEAFFGQGTRLTVV.

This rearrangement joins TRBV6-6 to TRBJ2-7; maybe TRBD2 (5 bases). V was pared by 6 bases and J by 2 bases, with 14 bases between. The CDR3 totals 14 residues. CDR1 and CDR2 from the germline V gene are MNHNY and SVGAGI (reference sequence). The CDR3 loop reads CASSLPGRPYEQYF. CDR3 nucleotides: TGTGCCAGCAGCCTCCCGGGAAGGCCCTACGAGCAGTACTTC.

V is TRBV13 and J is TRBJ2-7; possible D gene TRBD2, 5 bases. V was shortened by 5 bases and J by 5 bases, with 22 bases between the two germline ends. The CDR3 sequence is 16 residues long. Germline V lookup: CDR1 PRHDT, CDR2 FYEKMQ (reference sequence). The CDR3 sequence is CASSAQPSGNEHEQYF. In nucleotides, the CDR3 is TGTGCCAGCAGCGCACAGCCATCGGGGAATGAGCACGAGCAGTACTTC. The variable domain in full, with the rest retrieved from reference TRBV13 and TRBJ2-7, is AAGVIQSPRHLIKEKRETATLKCYPIPRHDTVYWYQQGPGQDPQFLISFYEKMQSDKGSIPDRFSAQQFSDYHSELNMSSLELGDSALYFCASSAQPSGNEHEQYFGPGTRLTVT.

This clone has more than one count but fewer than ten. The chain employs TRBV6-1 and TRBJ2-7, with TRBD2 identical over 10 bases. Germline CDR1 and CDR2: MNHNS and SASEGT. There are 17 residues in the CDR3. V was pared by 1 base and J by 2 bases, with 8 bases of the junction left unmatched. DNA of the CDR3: TGTGCCAGCAGTGAAGAGTGGACTAGCGGCCGCCCCTACGAGCAGTACTTC. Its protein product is CASSEEWTSGRPYEQYF.

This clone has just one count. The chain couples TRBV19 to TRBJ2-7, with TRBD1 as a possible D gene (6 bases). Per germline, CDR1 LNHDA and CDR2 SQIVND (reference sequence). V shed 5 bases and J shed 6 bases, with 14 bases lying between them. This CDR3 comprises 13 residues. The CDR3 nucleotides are TGTGCCAGTAGTGTACAGGGAACGCTCGAGCAGTACTTC. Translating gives CASSVQGTLEQYF.

The CDR3 here is CASSRDTTSNEAFF. Written as DNA, the CDR3 is TGTGCCAGCAGCCGCGATACCACCTCTAATGAAGCTTTCTTT. The chain links TRBV6-5 to TRBJ1-1, with D unresolved. The CDR3 runs 14 residues. In germline, CDR1 is MNHEY, CDR2 SVGAGI. Trimming pared 6 bases from V and 7 bases from J, leaving 18 bases between.

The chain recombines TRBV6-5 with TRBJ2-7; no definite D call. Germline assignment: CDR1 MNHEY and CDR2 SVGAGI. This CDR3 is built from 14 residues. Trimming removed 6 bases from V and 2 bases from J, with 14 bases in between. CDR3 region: CASSPDTQTYEQYF. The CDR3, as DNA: TGTGCCAGCAGCCCCGACACCCAGACCTACGAGCAGTACTTC.

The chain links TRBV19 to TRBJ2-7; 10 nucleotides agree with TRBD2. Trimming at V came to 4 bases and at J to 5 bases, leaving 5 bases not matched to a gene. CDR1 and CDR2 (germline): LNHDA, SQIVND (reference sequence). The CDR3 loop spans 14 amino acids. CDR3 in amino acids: CASSTASGGHEQYF. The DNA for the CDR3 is TGTGCCAGTAGTACTGCTAGCGGGGGTCACGAGCAGTACTTC.